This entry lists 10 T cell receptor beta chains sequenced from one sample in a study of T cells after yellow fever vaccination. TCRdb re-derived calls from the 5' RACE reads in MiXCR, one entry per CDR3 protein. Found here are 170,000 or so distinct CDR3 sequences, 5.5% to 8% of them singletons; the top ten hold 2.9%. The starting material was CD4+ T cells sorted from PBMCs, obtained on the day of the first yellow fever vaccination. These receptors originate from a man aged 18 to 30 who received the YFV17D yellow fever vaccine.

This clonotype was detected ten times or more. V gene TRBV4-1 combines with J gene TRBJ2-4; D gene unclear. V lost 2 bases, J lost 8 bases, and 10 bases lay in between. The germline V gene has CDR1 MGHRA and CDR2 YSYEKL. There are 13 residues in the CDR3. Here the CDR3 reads CASSQLGADIQYF. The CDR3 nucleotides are TGCGCCAGCAGCCAACTAGGCGCAGACATTCAGTACTTC.

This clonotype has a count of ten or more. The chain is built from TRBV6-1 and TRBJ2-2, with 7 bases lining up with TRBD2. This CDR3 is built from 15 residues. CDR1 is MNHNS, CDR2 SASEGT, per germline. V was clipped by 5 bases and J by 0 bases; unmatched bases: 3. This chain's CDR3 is CASSRSGTNTGELFF. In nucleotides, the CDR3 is TGTGCCAGCAGTCGAAGCGGGACGAACACCGGGGAGCTGTTTTTT.

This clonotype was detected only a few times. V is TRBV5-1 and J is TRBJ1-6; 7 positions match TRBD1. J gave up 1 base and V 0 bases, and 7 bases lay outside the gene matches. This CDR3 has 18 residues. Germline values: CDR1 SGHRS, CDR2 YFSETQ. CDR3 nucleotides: TGCGCCAGCAGCTTGGAGTTAGGGGGCATATCCTATAATTCACCCCTCCACTTT. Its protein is CASSLELGGISYNSPLHF.

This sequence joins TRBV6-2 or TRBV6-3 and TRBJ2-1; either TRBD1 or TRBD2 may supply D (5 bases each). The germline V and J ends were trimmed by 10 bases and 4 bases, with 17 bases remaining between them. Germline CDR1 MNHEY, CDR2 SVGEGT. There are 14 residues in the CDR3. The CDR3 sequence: CAIKYRGEYNEQFF. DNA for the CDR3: TGTGCCATCAAATATCGAGGGGAATACAATGAGCAGTTCTTC.

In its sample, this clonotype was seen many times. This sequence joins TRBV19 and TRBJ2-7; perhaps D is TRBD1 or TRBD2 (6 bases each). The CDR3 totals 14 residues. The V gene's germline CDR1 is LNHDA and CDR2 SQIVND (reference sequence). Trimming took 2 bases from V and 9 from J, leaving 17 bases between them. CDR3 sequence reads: CASSINDPGGAQYF. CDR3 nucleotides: TGTGCCAGTAGTATAAACGACCCCGGGGGCGCGCAGTACTTC.

CDR3 DNA: TGTGCCAGCAGCCGGCCCGGGACAGCAGAGACCCAGTACTTC. As protein: CASSRPGTAETQYF. The chain links TRBV13 to TRBJ2-5; 7 positions match TRBD1. Unmatched junction bases numbered 7, after V lost 5 bases and J lost 4 bases. Germline CDR1 reads PRHDT; CDR2 reads FYEKMQ (reference sequence). This CDR3 is built from 14 residues.

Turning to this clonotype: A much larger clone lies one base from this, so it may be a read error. CDR3 sequence (DNA): TGTGCCAGCAGTTACTTTACCGGGCACCAAGAGACCCAGTACTTC. Amino acid sequence: CASSYFTGHQETQYF. This chain connects TRBV6-5 to TRBJ2-5; D gene unclear. Trimming took off 1 base at V and 0 bases at J, with 9 bases between the two ends. Germline assignment: CDR1 MNHEY and CDR2 SVGAGI. The CDR3 spans 15 residues.

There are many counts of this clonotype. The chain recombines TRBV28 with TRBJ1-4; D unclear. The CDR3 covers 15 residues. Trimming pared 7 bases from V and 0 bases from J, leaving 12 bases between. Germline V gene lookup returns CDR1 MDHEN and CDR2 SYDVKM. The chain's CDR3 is CASIKNSATNEKLFF. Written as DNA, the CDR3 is TGTGCCAGCATCAAGAACAGCGCAACTAATGAAAAACTGTTTTTT.

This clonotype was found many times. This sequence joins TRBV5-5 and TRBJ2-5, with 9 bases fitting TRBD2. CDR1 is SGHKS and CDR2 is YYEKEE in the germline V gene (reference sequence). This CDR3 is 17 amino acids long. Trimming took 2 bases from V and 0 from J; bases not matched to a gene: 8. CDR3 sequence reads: CASSFGSGGSYQETQYF. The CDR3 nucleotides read TGTGCCAGCAGCTTTGGCAGCGGGGGGTCCTACCAAGAGACCCAGTACTTC.

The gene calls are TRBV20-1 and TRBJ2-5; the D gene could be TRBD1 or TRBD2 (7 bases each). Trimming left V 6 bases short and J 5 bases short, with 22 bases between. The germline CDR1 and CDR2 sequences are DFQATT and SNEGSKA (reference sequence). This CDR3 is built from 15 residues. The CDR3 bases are TGCAGTGCCCTTGAGGGAGGGGGCATGAGGGAGACCCAGTACTTC. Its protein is CSALEGGGMRETQYF.